This is a list of T cell receptor beta chains from one sample in a study of blood T cell repertoires in COVID-19. TCRdb keeps only in-frame clones here, not all; method: immunoSEQ multiplex PCR. Of about 310,000 clones listed, around 86% are singletons. The sequencing sample was made of peripheral blood. Receptors originate from a man in his fifties with active or convalescent COVID-19. Each CDR3 is given with its conserved first and last residue. The D gene is left open where the match is weak. Some rows have no size entry. The others give once, few or many, or a class for an expanded clone.

-,TRBV2,TRBJ2-3,-,CASSWGSGLPTDTQYF,TGTGCCAGCAGTTGGGGTAGCGGCTTACCCACAGATACGCAGTATTTT
once,TRBV9,TRBJ2-2,TRBD1,CASSPLTGGSGELFF,TGTGCCAGCAGCCCTTTGACAGGGGGCAGCGGGGAGCTGTTTTTT
-,TRBV27,TRBJ1-6,TRBD1,CASSPRMGQGQRRSPLHF,TGTGCCAGCAGTCCCAGAATGGGACAGGGCCAAAGACGTTCACCCCTCCACTTT
once,TRBV19,TRBJ1-4,TRBD1,CASSTGGTNEKLFF,TGTGCCAGTAGTACAGGGGGGACTAATGAAAAACTGTTTTTT
-,TRBV28,TRBJ1-4,TRBD1,CASSLEGAANEKLFF,TGTGCCAGCAGTTTAGAGGGGGCGGCTAATGAAAAACTGTTTTTT
-,TRBV7-3,TRBJ2-1,TRBD2,CASSLGGTTDNEQFF,TGTGCCAGCAGCTTAGGAGGGACTACAGACAATGAGCAGTTCTTC
-,TRBV11-2,TRBJ1-2,TRBD1,CASSLTGTGTGTF,TGTGCCAGCAGCCTTACCGGGACAGGGACCGGAACCTTC
-,TRBV28,TRBJ1-1,-,CASSIGQMNTEAFF,TGTGCCAGCAGTATCGGACAAATGAACACTGAAGCTTTCTTT
-,TRBV20-1,TRBJ1-1,-,CSSRGNTEAFF,TGCAGTAGCCGGGGGAACACTGAAGCTTTCTTT
-,TRBV18,TRBJ2-1,-,CASSRTAGWNEQFF,TGTGCCAGCTCAAGAACGGCAGGGTGGAATGAGCAGTTCTTC
-,TRBV5-1,TRBJ1-1,TRBD1,CASSLAPLTGVKSMNTEAFF,TGCGCCAGCAGCTTGGCCCCTCTTACAGGGGTTAAGAGCATGAACACTGAAGCTTTCTTT
once,TRBV19,TRBJ1-1,-,CASSIASNTEAFF,TGTGCCAGTAGTATAGCTTCGAACACTGAAGCTTTCTTT
-,TRBV21-1,TRBJ2-7,-,CASSKGSGVDEQYF,TGTGCCAGCAGCAAAGGTTCAGGGGTGGACGAGCAGTACTTC
-,TRBV5-1,TRBJ1-5,TRBD1,CASRPTGGTDQPQHF,TGCGCCAGCAGACCGACAGGGGGAACAGATCAGCCCCAGCATTTT
-,TRBV19,TRBJ2-1,-,CASSRSTPYNEQFF,TGTGCCAGTAGTAGGTCTACTCCTTACAATGAGCAGTTCTTC
few,TRBV5-1,TRBJ1-5,-,CASSPTGSNQPQHF,TGCGCCAGCTCTCCCACAGGGAGTAATCAGCCCCAGCATTTT
once,TRBV6-5,TRBJ2-1,TRBD2,CASRLAGGLVEQFF,TGTGCCAGCCGACTAGCGGGAGGGTTGGTTGAGCAGTTCTTC
-,TRBV28,TRBJ2-7,-,CASSLTSYEQYF,TGTGCCAGCAGTCTAACCTCGTACGAGCAGTACTTC
-,TRBV6-5,TRBJ2-7,-,CASSSWGEREYF,TGTGCCAGCAGTTCCTGGGGGGAGCGGGAGTACTTC
-,TRBV19,TRBJ2-3,TRBD2,CATRKAGGRQTDTQYF,TGTGCCACCCGAAAAGCGGGAGGGAGGCAGACAGATACGCAGTATTTT
-,TRBV18,TRBJ1-5,-,CASSSGQLGQPQHF,TGTGCCAGCTCATCCGGACAGTTGGGACAGCCCCAGCATTTT
-,TRBV7-2,TRBJ2-3,-,CASSLASLADTQYF,TGTGCCAGCAGCTTAGCATCCCTAGCAGATACGCAGTATTTT
once,TRBV6-5,TRBJ1-4,TRBD1,CASSLTGRSEKLFF,TGTGCCAGCAGCCTGACAGGGAGGAGCGAAAAACTGTTTTTT
-,TRBV29-1,TRBJ2-3,TRBD1,CSVPGQGKTDTQYF,TGCAGCGTGCCCGGACAGGGGAAGACAGATACGCAGTATTTT
-,TRBV28,TRBJ2-3,TRBD2,CASSTRTSGRVAGTDTQYF,TGTGCCAGCAGTACCCGCACTAGCGGGAGGGTTGCTGGAACAGATACGCAGTATTTT
-,TRBV28,TRBJ1-6,-,CASSWEGSPLHF,TGTGCCAGCAGCTGGGAGGGCTCACCCCTCCACTTT
-,TRBV30,TRBJ1-3,-,CAWSVADTIYF,TGTGCCTGGAGTGTCGCGGACACCATATATTTT
once,TRBV5-1,TRBJ1-1,-,CASSLAGVRMNTEAFF,TGCGCCAGCAGCTTGGCCGGGGTAAGAATGAACACTGAAGCTTTCTTT
-,TRBV5-1,TRBJ2-5,-,CASSSQGSETQYF,TGCGCCAGCAGCTCACAGGGTAGCGAGACCCAGTACTTC
-,TRBV28,TRBJ2-5,-,CACRATGTQYF,TGTGCCTGCAGAGCGACAGGGACCCAGTACTTC
once,TRBV5-1,TRBJ2-7,TRBD1,CASSLLGQGPYEQYF,TGCGCCAGCAGCTTGTTAGGACAGGGTCCCTACGAGCAGTACTTC
-,TRBV5-1,TRBJ1-1,TRBD1,CASSEGTGPNTEAFF,TGCGCCAGCAGCGAAGGGACAGGGCCGAACACTGAAGCTTTCTTT
-,TRBV7-2,TRBJ2-3,TRBD2,CASSSRSGGITDTQYF,TGTGCCAGCAGTTCCCGTAGCGGGGGGATCACAGATACGCAGTATTTT
-,TRBV9,TRBJ1-2,-,CASSPRGGVPGYTF,TGTGCCAGCAGCCCCCGCGGAGGTGTACCTGGCTACACCTTC
-,TRBV5-5,TRBJ1-5,-,CASSLGGGHNQPQHF,TGTGCCAGCAGCCTCGGAGGAGGGCACAATCAGCCCCAGCATTTT
few,TRBV5-4,TRBJ2-5,TRBD1,CASSQATGEETQYF,TGTGCCAGCAGCCAAGCGACAGGGGAGGAGACCCAGTACTTC
-,TRBV28,TRBJ1-5,TRBD1,CASSWGQGSYQPQHF,TGTGCCAGCAGTTGGGGACAGGGATCCTATCAGCCCCAGCATTTT
once,TRBV28,TRBJ2-1,TRBD2,CASRLAGGNEQFF,TGTGCCAGCAGACTAGCGGGAGGCAATGAGCAGTTCTTC
-,TRBV6-2/TRBV6-3,TRBJ2-7,-,CASSYPGTIGGEQYF,TGTGCCAGCAGTTACCCCGGGACTATAGGGGGCGAGCAGTACTTC
-,TRBV19,TRBJ1-6,-,CASTPTRGGVSSYNSPLHF,TGTGCCAGTACCCCAACGAGGGGGGGGGTAAGCTCCTATAATTCACCCCTCCACTTT
-,TRBV5-4,TRBJ1-2,-,CASSLSRTENYGYTF,TGTGCCAGCAGCTTGTCCCGCACAGAAAACTATGGCTACACCTTC
once,TRBV5-1,TRBJ2-3,TRBD2,CASSELAGGPPITDTQYF,TGCGCCAGCAGCGAACTAGCGGGAGGGCCCCCTATCACAGATACGCAGTATTTT
once,TRBV6-5,TRBJ2-1,TRBD2,CASRLAGGPGNEQFF,TGTGCCAGCAGACTAGCGGGGGGGCCCGGCAATGAGCAGTTCTTC
-,TRBV6-5,TRBJ1-2,TRBD1,CASTDDRGSYGYTF,TGTGCCAGCACCGACGACAGGGGGAGCTATGGCTACACCTTC
-,TRBV6-5,TRBJ2-7,-,CASSDNSGSYEQYF,TGTGCCAGCAGCGATAACTCCGGGAGCTACGAGCAGTACTTC
few,TRBV6-1,TRBJ1-3,-,CASSVTGMSSGNTIYF,TGTGCCAGCAGTGTTACAGGGATGAGCTCTGGAAACACCATATATTTT
-,TRBV10-3,TRBJ1-4,-,CAISDSQGTNEKLFF,TGTGCCATCAGTGATTCGCAGGGAACTAATGAAAAACTGTTTTTT
-,TRBV4-1,TRBJ2-1,TRBD1,CASSSRTGGNEQFF,TGCGCCAGCAGCTCCCGGACAGGGGGCAATGAGCAGTTCTTC
-,TRBV7-9,TRBJ2-2,TRBD1,CASSWLQGHTGELFF,TGTGCCAGCAGTTGGTTACAGGGGCACACCGGGGAGCTGTTTTTT
-,TRBV4-2,TRBJ1-5,-,CASSQDSGQPNQPQHF,TGTGCCAGCAGCCAAGATTCAGGGCAGCCCAATCAGCCCCAGCATTTT
-,TRBV28,TRBJ1-2,-,CASSFAGPLYGYTF,TGTGCCAGCAGTTTCGCGGGACCTCTCTATGGCTACACCTTC
-,TRBV6-2/TRBV6-3,TRBJ2-5,TRBD2,CASSYSLAGGRQETQYF,TGTGCCAGCAGTTACTCCCTGGCGGGGGGGCGCCAAGAGACCCAGTACTTC
-,TRBV7-3,TRBJ2-7,TRBD2,CASSPGLAGVREQYF,TGTGCCAGCAGCCCCGGACTAGCGGGGGTTCGCGAGCAGTACTTC